The 29 T cell receptor beta chains listed next were all sequenced from one sample in a study of T-cell memory formation after mild COVID-19. Each CDR3 protein gets one entry after TCRdb re-called the 5' RACE reads with MiXCR. The sample contains approximately 300,000 distinct CDR3 sequences, 15% to 20% of which appear only once. Material for sequencing was PBMCs or a T cell subset sorted from them (not recorded which). The source of these receptors is a man aged 18 to 35 who had mild COVID-19 (a few samples of this study predate the infection). Cell type and time point are not known.

The CDR3 loop reads CATSPPSSNQPQHF. The CDR3 DNA reads TGTGCCACCAGTCCCCCGAGTAGCAATCAGCCCCAGCATTTT. The rearrangement joins TRBV24-1 to TRBJ1-5, with D unclear. Trimming pared 6 bases from V and 0 bases from J, leaving 8 bases between. Germline CDR1 is KGHDR and CDR2 is SFDVKD. The CDR3 sequence is 14 residues long.

This clonotype has a handful of counts. The chain uses TRBV6-5 and TRBJ1-1, with a tentative D call TRBD1 (5 bases). Per germline, CDR1 MNHEY and CDR2 SVGAGI. Trimming removed 2 bases at V and 1 base at J, with 14 bases between. The CDR3 has 16 residues. The DNA of the CDR3 is TGTGCCAGCAGTTACGAGGGGAGCTTGGGGAACACTGAAGCTTTCTTT. Encoded protein: CASSYEGSLGNTEAFF.

This clonotype was counted a few times. The V and J genes are TRBV7-3 and TRBJ2-1; 7 bases match TRBD2. CDR3 length: 16 residues. J gave up 4 bases and V 0 bases, and 6 bases lay outside the gene matches. CDR1 and CDR2 (germline): SGHTA, FQGTGA. CDR3 amino acids: CASSLTGGAGYNEQFF. The CDR3 coding sequence is TGTGCCAGCAGCTTAACCGGGGGAGCGGGATACAATGAGCAGTTCTTC. The variable domain in full, completed from reference TRBV7-3 and TRBJ2-1, reads GAGVSQTPSNKVTEKGKYVELRCDPISGHTALYWYRQSLGQGPEFLIYFQGTGAADDSGLPNDRFFAVRPEGSVSTLKIQRTERGDSAVYLCASSLTGGAGYNEQFFGPGTRLTVL.

The V and J genes are TRBV20-1 and TRBJ1-2; D is unclear. Between the trimmed V and J ends, which lost 5 bases and 5 bases, there was a span of 12 bases. The CDR3 runs 12 residues. Germline values: CDR1 DFQATT, CDR2 SNEGSKA (reference sequence). The chain's CDR3 is CSAWTGRYGYTF. CDR3 sequence (DNA): TGCAGTGCTTGGACGGGAAGATATGGCTACACCTTC.

This clonotype was observed many times. The V call is TRBV5-5, the J call TRBJ2-7, with D hard to call. Germline V gene lookup returns CDR1 SGHKS and CDR2 YYEKEE (reference sequence). The V end was cut by 3 bases, the J end by 2 bases, with 12 bases between. This CDR3 is 14 amino acids long. The CDR3 spells CASSSPTGPYEQYF. CDR3 DNA: TGTGCCAGCAGCTCACCTACCGGCCCCTACGAGCAGTACTTC.

This chain joins TRBV4-3 and TRBJ2-5; no clear D. Germline CDR1 reads LGHNA; CDR2 reads YSLEER. The CDR3 consists of 15 residues. V was clipped by 4 bases and J by 4 bases, with 16 bases between them. DNA of the CDR3: TGCGCCAGCAGCCCATCCTTTTTAGTTGCAGAGACCCAGTACTTC. As protein: CASSPSFLVAETQYF.

The chain joins TRBV28 to TRBJ1-5; maybe TRBD1 (6 bases). Germline CDR1 and CDR2: MDHEN and SYDVKM. CDR3 length equals 14 residues. Trimming stripped 4 bases from V and 2 bases from J, with 9 bases between. The CDR3 bases are TGTGCCAGCAGTTCATCAGGGGGCAATCAGCCCCAGCATTTT. Amino acid sequence: CASSSSGGNQPQHF.

The chain has TRBV27 and TRBJ2-1, with TRBD2 identical over 9 bases. The CDR3 totals 15 residues. In germline, CDR1 is MNHEY, CDR2 SMNVEV (reference sequence). V trimming: 8 bases; J trimming: 1 base; junction bases outside the gene matches: 6. The CDR3 loop is CASGHSGGSYNEQFF. CDR3 nucleotide sequence: TGTGCCAGCGGCCATAGCGGGGGTTCCTACAATGAGCAGTTCTTC.

This clonotype was counted a few times. The chain couples TRBV11-2 to TRBJ2-7, with 8 bases matching TRBD2. CDR1 is SGHAT, CDR2 FQNNGV, per germline. The CDR3 extends over 12 amino acids. V lost 7 bases, J lost 3 bases, and 2 bases stayed unmatched. The CDR3 loop reads CASTGGDYEQYF. In nucleotides, the CDR3 is TGTGCCAGCACCGGGGGGGACTACGAGCAGTACTTC.

The rearrangement uses TRBV18 and TRBJ2-7; 11 bases line up with TRBD1. CDR3 length equals 17 residues. The V segment lost 3 bases and the J segment 5 bases; nucleotides outside the gene matches: 12. Looked up from germline, CDR1 is KGHSH and CDR2 is LQKENI. The CDR3 protein is CASSPVLGTGGPHEQYF. The CDR3 nucleotides read TGTGCCAGCTCACCGGTGTTAGGGACAGGGGGTCCGCACGAGCAGTACTTC.

There are a few counts of this clonotype. The chain links TRBV4-2 to TRBJ1-2; the D is unclear. V shed 0 bases and J shed 0 bases, with 8 bases lying between them. CDR3 length: 15 residues. CDR1 and CDR2 (germline): LGHNA, YNFKEQ. This CDR3 reads CASSQETGTNYGYTF. Here the CDR3 DNA reads TGTGCCAGCAGCCAAGAGACGGGAACTAACTATGGCTACACCTTC.

In this sample, this clonotype turned up a few times. This chain connects TRBV6-4 to TRBJ1-2; D possibly corresponds to TRBD1 (6 bases). Germline lookup yields CDR1 MRHNA and CDR2 SNTAGT. With 0 bases removed from V and 6 bases from J, the gap between germline ends came to 14 bases. The length of the CDR3 is 15 residues. The CDR3, as DNA: TGTGCCAGCAGTGACTCGAAGGGGACAATCGATGGCTACACCTTC. Amino acid sequence: CASSDSKGTIDGYTF.

The chain couples TRBV4-1 to TRBJ2-3, with D maybe TRBD1 (6 bases). Germline V gives CDR1 MGHRA, CDR2 YSYEKL. The CDR3 consists of 13 residues. V lost 5 bases and J lost 6, with 12 bases in between. The CDR3 DNA follows: TGCGCCAGCAGCGGACAGTCTTCGGATACGCAGTATTTT. As protein: CASSGQSSDTQYF.

The chain combines TRBV2 with TRBJ2-4; 8 positions match TRBD1. CDR1 is SNHLY, CDR2 FYNNEI, per germline. This CDR3 region has 12 residues. V trimming: 6 bases; J trimming: 9 bases; junction bases outside the gene matches: 4. CDR3: CASRTGDGIQYF. The CDR3 region has the DNA TGTGCCAGCAGGACAGGGGATGGCATTCAGTACTTC.

This clonotype was observed many times. The chain is built from TRBV6-5 and TRBJ2-7, with 8 bases identical to TRBD1. CDR3 length: 14 residues. V was clipped by 6 bases and J by 4 bases; unmatched bases: 8. Looked up from germline, CDR1 is MNHEY and CDR2 is SVGAGI. DNA for the CDR3: TGTGCCAGCAGCCCAGGACAGGGAAGATACGAGCAGTACTTC. Its protein product is CASSPGQGRYEQYF.

V and J are TRBV20-1 and TRBJ2-7; 9 bases line up with TRBD2. The length of the CDR3 is 15 residues. Trimming at V came to 3 bases and at J to 0 bases, leaving 6 bases not matched to a gene. The germline CDR1 and CDR2 sequences are DFQATT and SNEGSKA (reference sequence). CDR3 amino acids: CSARWLAGSSYEQYF. CDR3 DNA sequence: TGCAGTGCTAGGTGGCTAGCGGGAAGCTCCTACGAGCAGTACTTC.

The chain carries TRBV12-3 or TRBV12-4 and TRBJ2-7; D might be TRBD1 (6 bases). V lost 4 bases and J 7 bases, leaving 17 bases between the germline ends. This CDR3 is 14 amino acids long. CDR3 DNA sequence: TGTGCCAGCAGTTCCGGTACAGGGTGGGGAGAGCAGTACTTC. It yields the protein CASSSGTGWGEQYF.

The chain employs TRBV6-2 or TRBV6-3 and TRBJ2-1; perhaps TRBD2 as D (5 bases). The length of the CDR3 is 14 residues. Germline CDR1 reads MNHEY; CDR2 reads SVGEGT. The V and J ends lost 2 bases and 6 bases respectively, with 11 bases between them. CDR3 sequence reads: CASSYHQRPNEQFF. Here the CDR3 DNA reads TGTGCCAGCAGTTACCACCAGCGGCCCAATGAGCAGTTCTTC.

The V gene is TRBV7-8, the J gene TRBJ1-3, with 8 bases fitting TRBD1. The length of the CDR3 is 18 residues. The trim removed 1 base at V and 0 bases at J, leaving 8 bases unmatched. CDR1 is SGHVS and CDR2 is FQNEAQ in the germline V gene. CDR3 nucleotides: TGTGCCAGCAGCTTAGGTGCAGGGGGCATAATCTCTGGAAACACCATATATTTT. Protein: CASSLGAGGIISGNTIYF.

The DNA for the CDR3 is TGCGCCAGCAGCCGATTTAGCGGGGGGGCTATTAGGGGTCAAGAGACCCAGTACTTC. Residues: CASSRFSGGAIRGQETQYF. V is TRBV4-1 and J is TRBJ2-5; 11 positions agree with TRBD2. CDR3 size: 19 residues. The V gene's germline CDR1 is MGHRA and CDR2 YSYEKL. With 4 bases clipped from V and 2 bases from J, the junction kept 15 bases outside the gene matches.

This clonotype was detected a few times. V is TRBV6-6 and J is TRBJ1-1; no clear D gene. This CDR3 has 14 amino acids. The V end lost 4 bases, the J end lost 1 base, and 10 bases lay between the germline ends. Germline CDR1 reads MNHNY; CDR2 reads SVGAGI (reference sequence). The CDR3 sequence: CASSSHAGNTEAFF. DNA of the CDR3: TGTGCCAGCAGTTCCCATGCAGGGAACACTGAAGCTTTCTTT.

This clonotype was picked up many times. This chain's CDR3 is CATSVADTQYF. In DNA form, the CDR3 reads TGTGCCACCAGTGTGGCAGATACGCAGTATTTT. The genes are TRBV24-1 and TRBJ2-3; D is uncertain. V lost 5 bases, J lost 4 bases, and 3 bases lay in between. This CDR3 contains 11 residues. Per the germline V gene, CDR1 is KGHDR and CDR2 is SFDVKD.

This clonotype was seen only a few times. This sequence joins TRBV7-2 and TRBJ1-1; 11 nucleotides line up with TRBD1. Germline-derived CDR1 and CDR2 are SGHTA and FQGNSA. After removal of 1 base from V and 5 bases from J, the junction contained 9 bases not matched to a gene. The CDR3 is 17 residues long. The CDR3 protein is CASSLVGTGGLGTEAFF. The CDR3 coding sequence is TGTGCCAGCAGCTTAGTGGGGACAGGGGGATTAGGGACTGAAGCTTTCTTT.

This clonotype was counted ten times or more. This chain links TRBV15 with TRBJ1-1, with unresolved D. CDR1 LNHNV and CDR2 YYDKDF come from the germline V gene (reference sequence). The CDR3 loop spans 13 amino acids. V lost 3 bases, J lost 1 base, and 6 bases lay in between. The CDR3 region has the DNA TGTGCCACCAGCAGGGACGAGAACACTGAAGCTTTCTTT. Amino acids: CATSRDENTEAFF.

This clonotype showed up just a few times. The V and J genes are TRBV20-1 and TRBJ1-6; D gene ambiguous. The V and J ends lost 3 bases and 3 bases respectively, with 9 bases between them. Germline CDR1 is DFQATT and CDR2 is SNEGSKA (reference sequence). This CDR3 is built from 14 residues. The CDR3 nucleotides are TGCAGTGCTAGGGTAGGAGACTATAATTCACCCCTCCACTTT. Its translation: CSARVGDYNSPLHF.

The rearrangement joins TRBV20-1 to TRBJ2-7, with 7 positions matching TRBD1. V dropped 2 bases and J dropped 4; count of bases not matched to a gene: 8. Per the germline V gene, CDR1 is DFQATT and CDR2 is SNEGSKA (reference sequence). There are 14 residues in the CDR3. CDR3 residues: CSARKPGGSYEQYF. CDR3 nucleotide sequence: TGCAGTGCTAGAAAGCCAGGGGGTTCGTACGAGCAGTACTTC.

The chain carries TRBV5-1 and TRBJ2-4; 8 nucleotides match TRBD2. The ends lost 0 bases at V and 8 bases at J; junction bases unmatched: 4. Germline V gene sequence: CDR1 SGHRS, CDR2 YFSETQ. CDR3 length: 14 amino acids. CDR3 DNA: TGCGCCAGCAGCTTGGGACGGGGGGGCCACATTCAGTACTTC. It codes for CASSLGRGGHIQYF.

This clonotype was found a few times. The chain links TRBV29-1 to TRBJ2-3; D unclear. CDR3 length equals 12 residues. Trimming pared 3 bases from V and 5 bases from J, leaving 9 bases between. Per the germline V gene, CDR1 is SQVTM and CDR2 is ANQGSEA. Here the CDR3 reads CSVDPLGDTQYF. The CDR3 nucleotides read TGCAGCGTTGATCCCTTGGGAGATACGCAGTATTTT.

V gene TRBV7-6 combines with J gene TRBJ2-5, with 7 bases lining up with TRBD2. Germline V lookup: CDR1 SGHVS, CDR2 FNYEAQ. There are 13 residues in the CDR3. The trim removed 4 bases at V and 6 bases at J, leaving 5 bases unmatched. CDR3 coding DNA: TGTGCCAGCAGCTCAAGCGGGGCGAAGACCCAGTACTTC. It translates to CASSSSGAKTQYF.